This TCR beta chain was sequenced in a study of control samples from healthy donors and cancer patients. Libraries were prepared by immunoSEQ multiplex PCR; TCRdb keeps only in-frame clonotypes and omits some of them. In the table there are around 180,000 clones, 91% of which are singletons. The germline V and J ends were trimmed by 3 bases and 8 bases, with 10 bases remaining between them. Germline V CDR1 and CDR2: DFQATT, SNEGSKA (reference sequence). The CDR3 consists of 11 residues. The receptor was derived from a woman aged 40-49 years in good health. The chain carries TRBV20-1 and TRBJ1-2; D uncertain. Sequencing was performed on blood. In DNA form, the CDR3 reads TGCAGTGCTAGCTCCGGTAGCGGCTACACCTTC. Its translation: CSASSGSGYTF.